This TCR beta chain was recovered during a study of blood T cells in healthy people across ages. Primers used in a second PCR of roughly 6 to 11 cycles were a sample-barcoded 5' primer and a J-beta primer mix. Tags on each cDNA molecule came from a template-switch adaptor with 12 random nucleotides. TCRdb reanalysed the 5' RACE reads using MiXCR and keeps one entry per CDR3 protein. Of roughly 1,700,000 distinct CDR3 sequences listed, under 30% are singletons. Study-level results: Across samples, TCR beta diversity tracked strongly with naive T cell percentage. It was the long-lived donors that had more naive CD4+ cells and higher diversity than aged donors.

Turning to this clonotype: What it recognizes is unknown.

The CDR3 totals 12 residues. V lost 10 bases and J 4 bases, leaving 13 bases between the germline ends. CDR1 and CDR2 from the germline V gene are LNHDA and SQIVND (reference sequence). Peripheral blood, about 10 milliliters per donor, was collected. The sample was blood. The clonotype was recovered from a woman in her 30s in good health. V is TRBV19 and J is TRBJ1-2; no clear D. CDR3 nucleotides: TGTGCCACCAGTGGGCCGGGCTATGGCTACACCTTC. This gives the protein CATSGPGYGYTF. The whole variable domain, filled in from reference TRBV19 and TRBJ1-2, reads DGGITQSPKYLFRKEGQNVTLSCEQNLNHDAMYWYRQDPGQGLRLIYYSQIVNDFQKGDIAEGYSVSREKKESFPLTVTSAQKNPTAFYLCATSGPGYGYTFGSGTRLTVV.